Each of the 23 T cell receptor beta chains below was sequenced from the same sample in a study of blood T cell repertoires in COVID-19. The assay was immunoSEQ multiplex PCR, and TCRdb's table has in-frame clones only and misses some. This table has over 60,000 clones, 65% to 85% appearing once. What was sequenced was peripheral blood. The source of these receptors is a man aged 55 to 69 with COVID-19, enrolled during active disease.

The rearrangement links TRBV2 to TRBJ2-7; possibly TRBD1 for D (5 bases). Germline values: CDR1 SNHLY, CDR2 FYNNEI. The CDR3 consists of 12 residues. Trimming pared 4 bases from V and 6 bases from J, leaving 10 bases between. In DNA form, the CDR3 reads TGTGCCAGCAGTGCGACAGACGCCGAGCAGTACTTC. Protein product: CASSATDAEQYF. Variable domain in full (rest from reference TRBV2 and TRBJ2-7): EPEVTQTPSHQVTQMGQEVILRCVPISNHLYFYWYRQILGQKVEFLVSFYNNEISEKSEIFDDQFSVERPDGSNFTLKIRSTKLEDSAMYFCASSATDAEQYFGPGTRLTVT.

This chain's CDR3 is CASSFRGANTYEQYF. The CDR3 DNA reads TGCGCCAGCAGCTTTCGGGGGGCCAATACCTACGAGCAGTACTTC. This chain uses TRBV5-1 with TRBJ2-7; the D gene is possibly TRBD2 (7 bases). This CDR3 comprises 15 residues. V lost 2 bases to trimming and J lost 2 bases, with 14 bases between them. Looked up from germline, CDR1 is SGHRS and CDR2 is YFSETQ.

The V gene is TRBV5-1, the J gene TRBJ2-3; TRBD1 aligns across 7 bases. Per germline, CDR1 SGHRS and CDR2 YFSETQ. Germline trimming cut 5 bases from V and 3 bases from J; bases unmatched to any gene: 9. The CDR3 covers 15 residues. The CDR3 region is CASSGGQLRTDTQYF. The CDR3, as DNA: TGCGCCAGCAGTGGGGGACAGCTCAGGACAGATACGCAGTATTTT.

In this sample, this clone turned up a few times. The chain is built from TRBV9 and TRBJ1-6, with TRBD1 matching 10 bases. The CDR3 length is 16 residues. Germline CDR1 and CDR2: SGDLS and YYNGEE. Unmatched junction bases numbered 5, after V lost 2 bases and J lost 6 bases. The CDR3 reads CASSVGGTGVNSPLHF. The CDR3 DNA is TGTGCCAGCAGCGTGGGAGGGACAGGGGTTAATTCACCCCTCCACTTT.

CDR3 loop: CAWSVGRRAVYNEQFF. The CDR3 nucleotides read TGTGCCTGGAGTGTGGGGAGGAGAGCGGTCTACAATGAGCAGTTCTTC. This sequence joins TRBV30 and TRBJ2-1; TRBD2 might be the D (6 bases). There are 16 residues in the CDR3. V lost 0 bases to trimming and J lost 3 bases, with 15 bases between them. The V gene's germline CDR1 is GTSNPN and CDR2 SVGIG (reference sequence).

This clone was seen once. This chain joins TRBV28 and TRBJ2-5; a possible D gene is TRBD1 (5 bases). From germline, CDR1 is MDHEN and CDR2 SYDVKM. The CDR3 sequence is 14 residues long. V lost 3 bases, J lost 3 bases, and 11 bases lay in between. The CDR3 reads CASSFRVVKETQYF. CDR3 DNA: TGTGCCAGCAGTTTCAGGGTAGTTAAAGAGACCCAGTACTTC.

A single count supports this clone. As DNA, the CDR3 is TGTGCCAGCAGCCTTGACGAGGGTCGGGGCTACACCTTC. Protein product: CASSLDEGRGYTF. This chain joins TRBV3-1 (or the pseudogene TRBV3-2) and TRBJ1-2; D is ambiguous. This CDR3 has 13 amino acids. V lost 4 bases and J lost 8, with 14 bases in between. Germline V gene data show CDR1 as LGHDT and CDR2 as YNNKEL (reference sequence).

The chain combines TRBV7-9 with TRBJ2-1; D call uncertain. Germline CDR1 and CDR2: SEHNR and FQNEAQ (reference sequence). The CDR3 contains 12 residues. With 5 bases removed from V and 7 bases from J, the gap between germline ends came to 9 bases. The DNA of the CDR3 is TGTGCCAGCAGCCCCCCCGGTAATGAGCAGTTCTTC. Residues: CASSPPGNEQFF.

The chain carries TRBV28 and TRBJ1-3; perhaps TRBD1 as D (6 bases). This CDR3 comprises 15 residues. From germline, CDR1 is MDHEN and CDR2 SYDVKM. V was trimmed by 7 bases and J by 2 bases, leaving 15 bases between them. Here the CDR3 DNA reads TGTGCCAGCACACAGGGTCTTAAGGCTGGAAACACCATATATTTT. Protein: CASTQGLKAGNTIYF.

This clone was detected a few times. The rearrangement links TRBV28 to TRBJ2-7; D unresolved. Trimming cost V 10 bases and J 4 bases, with 8 bases left between them. The CDR3 extends over 10 amino acids. Germline CDR1 and CDR2: MDHEN and SYDVKM. CDR3 nucleotide sequence: TGTGCCACCCAGAAGTACGAGCAGTACTTC. Its translation is CATQKYEQYF.

This clone has a handful of counts. The chain uses TRBV11-2 and TRBJ2-3; 9 bases line up with TRBD2. Germline loops: CDR1 SGHAT, CDR2 FQNNGV. The V and J ends lost 2 bases and 2 bases, in that order; junction bases with no gene match: 8. The CDR3 loop spans 17 amino acids. The CDR3 DNA sequence: TGTGCCAGCAGCTTATCGGCTAGCGGGATCTACACAGATACGCAGTATTTT. Translated: CASSLSASGIYTDTQYF.

The rearrangement links TRBV12-5 to TRBJ2-7; TRBD2 aligns across 7 bases. Germline V gene lookup returns CDR1 LGHNT and CDR2 FRNRAP. CDR3 length: 15 amino acids. V trimming: 5 bases; J trimming: 4 bases; junction bases outside the gene matches: 11. For the CDR3, the DNA is TGTGCTAGTGGTCCCCTAGCGGCGACTGTGTACGAGCAGTACTTC. Its translation is CASGPLAATVYEQYF. The variable domain in full, completed from reference TRBV12-5 and TRBJ2-7, reads DARVTQTPRHKVTEMGQEVTMRCQPILGHNTVFWYRQTMMQGLELLAYFRNRAPLDDSGMPKDRFSAEMPDATLATLKIQPSEPRDSAVYFCASGPLAATVYEQYFGPGTRLTVT.

The V gene is TRBV5-1, the J gene TRBJ1-1; D gene ambiguous. The germline CDR1 and CDR2 sequences are SGHRS and YFSETQ. V was shortened by 7 bases and J by 4 bases, with 14 bases between the two germline ends. This CDR3 has 13 amino acids. The CDR3 DNA follows: TGCGCCAGCGCCGGTGGGCAAAGCACTGAAGCTTTCTTT. Protein: CASAGGQSTEAFF.

The rearrangement links TRBV5-4 to TRBJ2-5, with a possible D match to TRBD1 (5 bases). CDR1 SGHNT and CDR2 YYREEE come from the germline V gene (reference sequence). This CDR3 comprises 15 residues. V lost 0 bases, J lost 1 base, and 10 bases lay in between. The CDR3 nucleotides are TGTGCCAGCAGCTTGGGGCAGGGCTTCCAAGAGACCCAGTACTTC. This encodes CASSLGQGFQETQYF.

This clone occurred once. The chain uses TRBV29-1 and TRBJ2-3; TRBD2 matches 7 bases. CDR1 is SQVTM and CDR2 is ANQGSEA in the germline V gene. J gave up 0 bases and V 3 bases, and 0 bases lay outside the gene matches. The CDR3 runs 13 residues. Written as DNA, the CDR3 is TGCAGCGTTGAGCGGGGGAGCACAGATACGCAGTATTTT. Amino acids: CSVERGSTDTQYF.

Only a few counts were recorded for this clone. The rearrangement joins TRBV28 to TRBJ2-1; 11 bases fit TRBD1. Germline-derived CDR1 and CDR2 are MDHEN and SYDVKM. The CDR3 consists of 16 residues. The V gene end was trimmed by 4 bases and the J gene end by 8 bases; junction bases not matched to a gene: 10. CDR3: CASSSPGTGGLDEQFF. CDR3 nucleotide sequence: TGTGCCAGCAGTTCTCCCGGGACAGGGGGTTTGGATGAGCAGTTCTTC.

CDR3 in DNA: TGTGCCAACCAGTGGGACAGGGCCTACGAGCAGTACTTC. Protein sequence: CANQWDRAYEQYF. The gene calls are TRBV10-3 and TRBJ2-7; 9 bases are a match to TRBD1. The V segment lost 10 bases and the J segment 2 bases; nucleotides outside the gene matches: 6. CDR3 length: 13 residues. CDR1 is ENHRY, CDR2 SYGVKD, per germline.

The V and J genes are TRBV10-1 and TRBJ1-6; D call uncertain. Trimming stripped 6 bases from V and 6 bases from J, with 12 bases between. The germline V gene encodes CDR1 WNHNN and CDR2 SYGVQD (reference sequence). There are 14 residues in the CDR3. CDR3 sequence: CASRPGRLNSPLHF. For the CDR3, the DNA is TGCGCCAGCAGGCCGGGAAGACTTAATTCACCCCTCCACTTT.

V is TRBV7-2 and J is TRBJ1-6, with no clear D. CDR1 SGHTA and CDR2 FQGNSA come from the germline V gene. CDR3 length: 16 residues. With 4 bases removed from V and 2 bases from J, the gap between germline ends came to 12 bases. The DNA of the CDR3 is TGTGCCAGCAGCTCAAGGACTGATCCCTATAATTCACCCCTCCACTTT. Its translation is CASSSRTDPYNSPLHF.

The V and J genes are TRBV2 and TRBJ2-2, with 16 nucleotides matching TRBD2. The CDR3 runs to 15 residues. With 6 bases clipped from V and 6 bases from J, the junction kept 1 base outside the gene matches. Looked up from germline, CDR1 is SNHLY and CDR2 is FYNNEI. The DNA of the CDR3 is TGTGCCAGCAGGGGACTAGCGGGGGGGCCCGGGGAGCTGTTTTTT. Its translation: CASRGLAGGPGELFF.

This clone was observed a single time. CDR3 protein: CASSDGGYSYNEQFF. As DNA, the CDR3 is TGTGCCAGCAGTGACGGCGGGTACTCCTACAATGAGCAGTTCTTC. The chain uses TRBV6-1 and TRBJ2-1, with D perhaps TRBD2 (5 bases). This CDR3 contains 15 residues. Germline V gene lookup returns CDR1 MNHNS and CDR2 SASEGT. The V gene lost 3 bases and the J gene lost 0 bases, with 9 bases spanning the gap.

The chain links TRBV29-1 to TRBJ1-1, with D possibly matching TRBD1 (6 bases). From germline, CDR1 is SQVTM and CDR2 ANQGSEA. The CDR3 has 13 amino acids. V was shortened by 8 bases and J by 4 bases, with 17 bases between the two germline ends. CDR3 bases: TGCAGCCCCTTTGGGGGGGCTTTCACTGAAGCTTTCTTT. Translation gives CSPFGGAFTEAFF.

The chain uses TRBV28 and TRBJ1-2; maybe TRBD1 (5 bases). CDR3 size: 12 residues. Trimming took off 3 bases at V and 6 bases at J, with 8 bases between the two ends. Germline loops: CDR1 MDHEN, CDR2 SYDVKM. CDR3 DNA: TGTGCCAGCAGTTTGGGGGGAAATGGCTACACCTTC. This encodes CASSLGGNGYTF.